This entry lists 21 T cell receptor beta chains sequenced from one sample in a study of cytomegalovirus exposure and HLA in healthy donors. PCR employed 60 Vbeta and 13 Jbeta primers. The protocol was immunoSEQ multiplex PCR, while the TCRdb copy is restricted to in-frame clones and leaves out a portion. Found here are roughly 240,000 clones, 80% to 90% of them singletons; the top ten hold approximately 0.24%. Sequenced sample: PBMCs. These receptors were obtained from a girl aged 2-10 years in good health and CMV-seronegative.

The chain links TRBV11-2 to TRBJ1-3; D unresolved. Germline V gives CDR1 SGHAT, CDR2 FQNNGV. This CDR3 has 15 residues. V lost 7 bases, J lost 0 bases, and 13 bases lay in between. CDR3 sequence reads: CASKKTTTSGNTIYF. CDR3 coding DNA: TGTGCCAGCAAAAAGACTACCACCTCTGGAAACACCATATATTTT.

The V and J genes are TRBV5-4 and TRBJ2-2; 9 bases map to TRBD1. Germline V gene data show CDR1 as SGHNT and CDR2 as YYREEE (reference sequence). CDR3 length: 15 amino acids. The V and J ends lost 1 base and 4 bases, in that order; junction bases with no gene match: 2. The CDR3, as DNA: TGTGCCAGCAGCTTGCCGACAGGGGGCACCGGGGAGCTGTTTTTT. Translating gives CASSLPTGGTGELFF.

This clone has a single count. The rearrangement links TRBV21-1 to TRBJ2-7; the D segment call TRBD2 is taken from the table without a DNA check. TRBV21-1 is termed a pseudogene. The length of the CDR3 is 14 residues. The CDR3 region is CAGELRVHSYEQYF. CDR3 DNA sequence: TGTGCCGGGGAATTGAGGGTTCACTCCTACGAGCAGTACTTC.

This clone has just a few counts. The rearrangement links TRBV25-1 to TRBJ2-3, with TRBD2 identical over 12 bases. This CDR3 spans 14 amino acids. Trimming cost V 5 bases and J 5 bases; bases outside gene matches: 2. Per the germline V gene, CDR1 is MGHDK and CDR2 is SYGVNS. CDR3 in amino acids: CASSPTSGRDTQYF. The CDR3 coding sequence is TGTGCCAGCAGTCCGACTAGCGGGAGAGATACGCAGTATTTT.

This clone was found a few times. The chain carries TRBV6-5 and TRBJ2-3; 9 bases map to TRBD2. Trimming took 8 bases from V and 7 from J; bases not matched to a gene: 10. CDR3 size: 14 residues. Germline CDR1 MNHEY, CDR2 SVGAGI. The CDR3 DNA sequence: TGTGCCAGCGGCAATAGCGGGAGCCGGAATACGCAGTATTTT. Its protein is CASGNSGSRNTQYF.

The chain employs TRBV9 and TRBJ2-5; D is ambiguous. V lost 0 bases and J 2 bases, leaving 17 bases between the germline ends. CDR1 is SGDLS and CDR2 is YYNGEE in the germline V gene. This CDR3 region has 17 residues. The CDR3 region has the DNA TGTGCCAGCAGCGTAGAAGAAAAGAAAACAGCACAAGAGACCCAGTACTTC. Residues: CASSVEEKKTAQETQYF.

In nucleotides, the CDR3 is TGTGCCTGGAGTAGGGGGCGGAACACCGGGGAGCTGTTTTTT. It specifies CAWSRGRNTGELFF. The genes are TRBV30 and TRBJ2-2, with 7 bases aligning to TRBD1. Germline trimming cut 2 bases from V and 1 base from J; bases unmatched to any gene: 1. The CDR3 is made up of 14 amino acids. Germline V gives CDR1 GTSNPN, CDR2 SVGIG (reference sequence).

The rearrangement joins TRBV7-9 to TRBJ2-1; 11 bases are shared with TRBD1. After removal of 8 bases from V and 4 bases from J, the junction contained 4 bases not matched to a gene. The V gene's germline CDR1 is SEHNR and CDR2 FQNEAQ (reference sequence). The CDR3 contains 14 residues. The chain's CDR3 is CASGGTGGYNEQFF. The CDR3 region has the DNA TGTGCCAGCGGAGGGACAGGGGGTTACAATGAGCAGTTCTTC.

The rearrangement uses TRBV7-2 and TRBJ2-7; 9 bases match TRBD2. After removal of 5 bases from V and 0 bases from J, the junction contained 2 bases not matched to a gene. The germline V gene encodes CDR1 SGHTA and CDR2 FQGNSA. The CDR3 contains 14 residues. The CDR3 loop is CASSRTSDSYEQYF. Here the CDR3 DNA reads TGTGCCAGCAGCCGGACTAGCGACTCCTACGAGCAGTACTTC.

This chain connects TRBV12-5 to TRBJ1-1; TRBD1 aligns across 9 bases. CDR1 and CDR2 from the germline V gene are LGHNT and FRNRAP. The junction had 5 bases not matched to a gene; V was cut back by 5 bases and J by 1 base. This CDR3 region has 15 residues. The CDR3 loop reads CASGLKGQGNTEAFF. The DNA for the CDR3 is TGTGCTAGTGGTCTAAAGGGACAGGGGAACACTGAAGCTTTCTTT.

The chain links TRBV6-6 to TRBJ1-3; a possible D gene is TRBD1 (5 bases). The CDR3 length is 14 residues. V lost 3 bases and J 4 bases, leaving 10 bases between the germline ends. Germline CDR1 and CDR2: MNHNY and SVGAGI (reference sequence). CDR3 amino acids: CASSYGGYGNTIYF. The DNA of the CDR3 is TGTGCCAGCAGTTATGGGGGGTACGGAAACACCATATATTTT.

This clone appeared a single time. The chain is built from TRBV5-1 and TRBJ2-5; TRBD2 matches 16 bases. This CDR3 spans 18 amino acids. Germline V gene sequence: CDR1 SGHRS, CDR2 YFSETQ. V lost 3 bases, J lost 1 base, and 6 bases stayed unmatched. The CDR3 loop reads CASSWGLAGGLGQETQYF. CDR3 DNA: TGCGCCAGCAGCTGGGGACTAGCGGGGGGGCTAGGCCAAGAGACCCAGTACTTC.

The chain couples TRBV19 to TRBJ1-4, with 7 bases aligning to TRBD1. The V segment lost 5 bases and the J segment 3 bases; nucleotides outside the gene matches: 6. The CDR3 spans 15 residues. Germline CDR1 reads LNHDA; CDR2 reads SQIVND (reference sequence). CDR3 protein: CASSPGQRANEKLFF. The CDR3 DNA sequence: TGTGCCAGTAGTCCGGGACAGAGGGCTAATGAAAAACTGTTTTTT.

V and J are TRBV5-1 and TRBJ1-2, with a weak D call TRBD1 (5 bases). There are 14 residues in the CDR3. Per the germline V gene, CDR1 is SGHRS and CDR2 is YFSETQ. V was pared by 0 bases and J by 6 bases, with 12 bases between. Here the CDR3 DNA reads TGCGCCAGCAGCTTGGGGGCAGGGAAGGATGGCTACACCTTC. It is translated as CASSLGAGKDGYTF.

The chain uses TRBV5-1 and TRBJ2-7; 10 bases match TRBD1. There are 16 residues in the CDR3. The germline CDR1 and CDR2 sequences are SGHRS and YFSETQ. The V gene end was trimmed by 4 bases and the J gene end by 7 bases; junction bases not matched to a gene: 14. DNA for the CDR3: TGCGCCAGCAGCCCGGTCGGGGGACAGGGGCGCACGGAGCAGTACTTC. Translation gives CASSPVGGQGRTEQYF.

This chain uses TRBV23-1 with TRBJ1-4, with 8 bases fitting TRBD1. TRBV23-1 has ORF status, its function being uncertain. J gave up 3 bases and V 4 bases, and 10 bases lay outside the gene matches. This CDR3 contains 17 residues. CDR3 in amino acids: CASSLFRGRHANEKLFF. As DNA, the CDR3 is TGCGCCAGCAGTCTATTCAGGGGGCGTCATGCTAATGAAAAACTGTTTTTT.

The gene calls are TRBV29-1 and TRBJ1-5; possible D gene TRBD1, 5 bases. Trimming pared 4 bases from V and 2 bases from J, leaving 9 bases between. The CDR3 is 13 amino acids. Germline loops: CDR1 SQVTM, CDR2 ANQGSEA. CDR3 residues: CSVVTGGNQPQHF. The CDR3 DNA is TGCAGCGTTGTTACGGGGGGCAATCAGCCCCAGCATTTT.

CDR3 residues: CASSYGNQETQYF. CDR3 bases: TGTGCCAGCAGCTACGGGAACCAAGAGACCCAGTACTTC. This chain uses TRBV5-6 with TRBJ2-5, with D perhaps TRBD2 (5 bases). The V end was cut by 3 bases, the J end by 0 bases, with 6 bases between. This CDR3 is 13 amino acids long. Germline assignment: CDR1 SGHDT and CDR2 YYEEEE.

This chain connects TRBV5-5 to TRBJ1-2; 7 bases fit TRBD1. J gave up 7 bases and V 5 bases, and 14 bases lay outside the gene matches. Germline loops: CDR1 SGHKS, CDR2 YYEKEE (reference sequence). This CDR3 region has 15 residues. The CDR3 bases are TGTGCCAGCAGTTTCGCATTTACAGGGGAAGGTGGCTACACCTTC. It encodes CASSFAFTGEGGYTF.

V and J are TRBV9 and TRBJ1-2; D unclear. The ends were cut back, 0 bases at V and 7 bases at J, with 10 bases in the middle. The CDR3 length is 13 residues. Looked up from germline, CDR1 is SGDLS and CDR2 is YYNGEE. DNA for the CDR3: TGTGCCAGCAGCGTAGGGGTGACGGGTGGCTACACCTTC. It codes for CASSVGVTGGYTF.

Points on this clone: Other DNA variants within this sample encode the same CDR3. V is TRBV5-1 and J is TRBJ2-1; D ambiguous. This CDR3 has 15 amino acids. CDR1 is SGHRS, CDR2 YFSETQ, per germline. Trimming cost V 0 bases and J 0 bases, with 7 bases left between them. The CDR3 DNA is TGCGCCAGCAGCTTGGACCGCGCCTCCTACAATGAGCAGTTCTTC. Its translation is CASSLDRASYNEQFF.